This entry describes one T cell receptor beta chain. This entry is derived from a study of T cells in Graves' hyperthyroidism and ophthalmopathy. Regions amplified from RNA transcripts were the TCR beta CDR3 regions. TCR CDR3 regions were first amplified by RT-PCR with HTBI primers. In TCRdb, the multiplex PCR reads were re-called with MiXCR into one record per CDR3 protein. Here the sample spans around 600,000 distinct CDR3 sequences, just under 45% being singletons. Sequenced material: peripheral blood or thyroid tissue (not recorded which). This receptor was obtained from an adult man with Graves' disease, either hyperthyroidism or ophthalmopathy (not recorded which).

The CDR3 DNA reads TGTGCCAGCAGCTGGACAGGGGCTGTGGTAACTGAAGCTTTCTTT. Its protein is CASSWTGAVVTEAFF. V usage is TRBV11-3 and J usage is TRBJ1-1; 9 bases line up with TRBD1. CDR3 length equals 15 residues. CDR1 is SGHNT and CDR2 is YENEEA in the germline V gene. After removal of 4 bases from V and 5 bases from J, the junction contained 8 bases not matched to a gene.